This TCR beta chain emerged from a study of blood T cell repertoires in COVID-19. For the study at large: Researchers got acute and convalescent COVID-19 samples from the United States, Italy and Spain. The analysed material was cDNA or gDNA that came from T cells, B-cell-depleted T cells, or PBMCs.

Study members were between roughly 18 and 90 years old and lived in 24 US regions. The ends lost 2 bases at V and 2 bases at J; junction bases unmatched: 3. This CDR3 comprises 15 residues. Germline CDR1 is SGHRS and CDR2 is YFSETQ. Per the original methods: Estimated nucleated cell counts came from reference gene primer amplification. Repertoires were generated with immunoSEQ multiplex PCR, while TCRdb's copy carries only in-frame clones and drops some. For V, J and clone size, that table is used; D and trimming come from the DNA. The data hold about 240,000 clones, with 75% to 90% observed a single time.

The sequenced sample was PBMCs or T cells enriched from blood (not recorded which). The source is a woman aged 40 to 50 with acute COVID-19. This chain uses TRBV5-1 with TRBJ2-3; 9 nucleotides match TRBD2. The CDR3 is CASSFSGSPTDTQYF. The CDR3 nucleotides read TGCGCCAGCAGCTTTAGCGGGAGTCCCACAGATACGCAGTATTTT.